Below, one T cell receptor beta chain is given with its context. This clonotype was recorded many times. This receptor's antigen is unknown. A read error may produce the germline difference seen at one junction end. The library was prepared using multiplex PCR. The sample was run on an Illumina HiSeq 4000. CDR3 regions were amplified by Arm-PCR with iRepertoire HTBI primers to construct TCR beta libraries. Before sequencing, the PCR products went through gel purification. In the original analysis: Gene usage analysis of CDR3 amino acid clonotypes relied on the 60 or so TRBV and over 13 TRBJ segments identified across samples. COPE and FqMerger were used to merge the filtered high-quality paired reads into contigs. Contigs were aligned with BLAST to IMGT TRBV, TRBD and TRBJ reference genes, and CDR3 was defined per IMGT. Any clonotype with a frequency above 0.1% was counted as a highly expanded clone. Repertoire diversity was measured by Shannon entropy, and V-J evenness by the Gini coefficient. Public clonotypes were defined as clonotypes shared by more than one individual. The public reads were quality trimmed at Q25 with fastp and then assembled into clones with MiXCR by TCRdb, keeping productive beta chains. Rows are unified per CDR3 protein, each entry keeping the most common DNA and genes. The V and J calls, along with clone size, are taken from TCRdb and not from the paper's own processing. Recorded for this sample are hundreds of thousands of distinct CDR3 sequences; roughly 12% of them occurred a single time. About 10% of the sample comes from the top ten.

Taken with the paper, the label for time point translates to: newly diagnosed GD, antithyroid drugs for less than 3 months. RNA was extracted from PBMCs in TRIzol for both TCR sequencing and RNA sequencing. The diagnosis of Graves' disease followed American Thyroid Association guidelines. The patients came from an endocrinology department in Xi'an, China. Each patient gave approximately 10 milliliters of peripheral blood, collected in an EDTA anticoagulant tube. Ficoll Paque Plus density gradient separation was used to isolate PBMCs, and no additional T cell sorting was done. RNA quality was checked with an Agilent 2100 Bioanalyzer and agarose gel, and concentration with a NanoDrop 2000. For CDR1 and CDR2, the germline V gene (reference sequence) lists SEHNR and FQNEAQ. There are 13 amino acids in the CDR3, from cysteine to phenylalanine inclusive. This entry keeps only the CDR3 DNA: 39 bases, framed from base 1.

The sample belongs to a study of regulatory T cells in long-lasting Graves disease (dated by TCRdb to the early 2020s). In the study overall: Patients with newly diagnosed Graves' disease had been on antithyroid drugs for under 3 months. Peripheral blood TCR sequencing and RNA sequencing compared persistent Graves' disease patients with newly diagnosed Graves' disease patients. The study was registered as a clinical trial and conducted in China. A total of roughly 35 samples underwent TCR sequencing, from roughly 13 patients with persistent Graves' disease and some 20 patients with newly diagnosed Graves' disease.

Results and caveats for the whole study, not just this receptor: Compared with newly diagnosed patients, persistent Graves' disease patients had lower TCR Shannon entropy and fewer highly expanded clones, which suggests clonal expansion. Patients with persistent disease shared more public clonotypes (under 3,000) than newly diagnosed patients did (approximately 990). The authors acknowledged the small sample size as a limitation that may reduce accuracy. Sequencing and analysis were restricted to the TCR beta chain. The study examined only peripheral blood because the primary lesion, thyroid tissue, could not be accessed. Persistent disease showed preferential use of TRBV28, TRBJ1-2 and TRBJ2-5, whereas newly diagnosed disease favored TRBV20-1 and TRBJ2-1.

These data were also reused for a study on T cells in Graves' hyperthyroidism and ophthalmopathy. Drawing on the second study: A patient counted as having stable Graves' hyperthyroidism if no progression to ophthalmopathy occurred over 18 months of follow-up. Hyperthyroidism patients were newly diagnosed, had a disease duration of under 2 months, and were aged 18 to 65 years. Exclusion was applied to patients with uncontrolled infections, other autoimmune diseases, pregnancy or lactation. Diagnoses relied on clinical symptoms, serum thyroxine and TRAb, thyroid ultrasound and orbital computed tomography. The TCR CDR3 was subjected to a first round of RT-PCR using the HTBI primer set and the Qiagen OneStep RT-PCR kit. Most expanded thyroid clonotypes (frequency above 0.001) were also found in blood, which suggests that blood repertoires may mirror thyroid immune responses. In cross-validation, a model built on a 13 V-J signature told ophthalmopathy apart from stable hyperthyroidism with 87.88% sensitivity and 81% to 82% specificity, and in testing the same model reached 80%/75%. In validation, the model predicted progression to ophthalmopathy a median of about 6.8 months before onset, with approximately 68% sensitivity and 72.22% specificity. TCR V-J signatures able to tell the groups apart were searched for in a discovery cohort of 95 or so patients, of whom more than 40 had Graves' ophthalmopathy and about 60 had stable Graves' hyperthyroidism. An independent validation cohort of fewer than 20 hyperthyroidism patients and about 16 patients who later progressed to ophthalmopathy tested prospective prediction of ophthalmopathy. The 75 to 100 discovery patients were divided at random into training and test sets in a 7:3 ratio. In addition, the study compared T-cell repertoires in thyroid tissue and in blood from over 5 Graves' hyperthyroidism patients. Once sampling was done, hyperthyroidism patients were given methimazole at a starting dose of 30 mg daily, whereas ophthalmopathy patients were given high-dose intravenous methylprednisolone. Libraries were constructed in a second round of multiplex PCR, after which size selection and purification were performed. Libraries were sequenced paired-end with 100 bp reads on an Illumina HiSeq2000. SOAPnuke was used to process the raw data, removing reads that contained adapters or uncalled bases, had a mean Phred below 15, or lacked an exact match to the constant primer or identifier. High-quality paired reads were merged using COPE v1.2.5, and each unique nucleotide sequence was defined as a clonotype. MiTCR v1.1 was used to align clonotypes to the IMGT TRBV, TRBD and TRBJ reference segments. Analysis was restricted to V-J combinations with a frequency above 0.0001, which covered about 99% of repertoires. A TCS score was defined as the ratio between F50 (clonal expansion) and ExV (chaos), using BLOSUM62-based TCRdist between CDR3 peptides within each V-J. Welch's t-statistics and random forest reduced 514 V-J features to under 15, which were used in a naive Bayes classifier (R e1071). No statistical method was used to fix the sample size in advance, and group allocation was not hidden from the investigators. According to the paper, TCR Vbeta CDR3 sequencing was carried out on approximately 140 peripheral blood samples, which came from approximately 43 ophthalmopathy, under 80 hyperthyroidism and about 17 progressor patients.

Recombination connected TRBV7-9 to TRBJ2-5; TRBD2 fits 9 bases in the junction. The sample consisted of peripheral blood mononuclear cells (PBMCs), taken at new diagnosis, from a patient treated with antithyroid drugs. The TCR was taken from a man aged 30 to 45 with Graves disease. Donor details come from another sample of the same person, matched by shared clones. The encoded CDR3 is CASTLAGEETQYF. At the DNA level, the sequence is TGTGCCAGCACCTTAGCGGGAGAAGAGACCCAGTACTTC.